This T cell receptor (beta chain) originates from a study of T-cell reconstitution after alpha-beta-depleted transplantation in children. Findings and caveats of the study: From newly produced T cells came most of the T-cell counts and diversity one year after transplant. Alpha-beta T cells present about two months after transplant were reported to originate from several hundred expanded graft clones. Some patients' high day-60 TCRbeta diversity was traced to surviving recipient T cells and thymic progenitors.

This sample's TCRbeta library carried unique molecular identifier barcodes. TCRdb reprocessed the PCR reads with MiXCR, giving one entry per CDR3 protein. The profile shows some 300,000 distinct CDR3 sequences, 10% of them singletons. The V and J ends lost 1 base and 1 base, in that order; junction bases with no gene match: 3. The CDR3 has 15 amino acids. In germline, CDR1 is SGDLS, CDR2 YYNGEE. In its sample, this clonotype was seen many times. Its antigen remains unknown. The TCR comes from a boy less than two years old with acute myeloid leukemia, due to receive a stem cell transplant. The input for sequencing was PBMCs, taken before TCRalphabeta/CD19-depleted stem cell transplant. The chain recombines TRBV9 with TRBJ2-3, with TRBD2 matching 7 bases. This CDR3 is CASSVRGDGTDTQYF. DNA for the CDR3: TGTGCCAGCAGCGTACGGGGGGACGGCACAGATACGCAGTATTTT.